These T cell receptor beta chains were read from a single sample in a study of blood T cell repertoires in COVID-19. Measured with immunoSEQ multiplex PCR; TCRdb has only the in-frame clones, and not every one. In the table there are 250,000 to 350,000 clones, 88% of which are singletons. Input material: peripheral blood. These receptors were collected from a woman in her 30s who had recovered from COVID-19. Each CDR3 is given with its conserved first and last residue. The D gene is left open where the match is weak. The size field is filled for only some rows; it gives once, few, many or a size class.

size: few; V: TRBV9; D: TRBD1; J: TRBJ2-3; CDR3: CASSGGDRGHTQYF; DNA: TGTGCCAGCTCAGGCGGGGACAGGGGGCATACGCAGTATTTT
size: once; V: TRBV3-1/TRBV3-2; D: -; J: TRBJ2-7; CDR3: CASSQDLTRVGVYYEQYF; DNA: TGTGCCAGCAGCCAAGATCTAACTAGGGTCGGGGTTTACTACGAGCAGTACTTC
size: -; V: TRBV7-9; D: -; J: TRBJ2-2; CDR3: CASSLQGGDTGELFF; DNA: TGTGCCAGCAGTCTACAGGGAGGGGACACCGGGGAGCTGTTTTTT
size: few; V: TRBV7-2; D: -; J: TRBJ1-3; CDR3: CASSPSLAEQGANTIYF; DNA: TGTGCCAGCAGCCCGTCCTTAGCGGAACAAGGGGCCAACACCATATATTTT
size: -; V: TRBV7-2; D: TRBD1; J: TRBJ1-5; CDR3: CASSSPPGTGGGQPQHF; DNA: TGTGCCAGCAGCTCTCCTCCTGGGACAGGGGGCGGTCAGCCCCAGCATTTT
size: -; V: TRBV28; D: -; J: TRBJ1-2; CDR3: CAHQRGRNYGYTF; DNA: TGTGCCCACCAACGGGGGAGGAACTATGGCTACACCTTC
size: -; V: TRBV19; D: TRBD1; J: TRBJ2-3; CDR3: CASSIRDSNRAHTQYF; DNA: TGTGCCAGTAGTATCCGGGACAGTAACCGGGCACATACGCAGTATTTT
size: few; V: TRBV15; D: -; J: TRBJ2-7; CDR3: CATSRDSRGYQQYF; DNA: TGTGCCACCAGCAGAGATTCTCGGGGGTACCAGCAGTACTTC
size: -; V: TRBV7-3; D: TRBD2; J: TRBJ2-3; CDR3: CASSFGGDPPNTQYF; DNA: TGTGCCAGCAGCTTCGGGGGGGATCCCCCCAACACGCAGTATTTT
size: -; V: TRBV29-1; D: TRBD2; J: TRBJ2-7; CDR3: CSVAGGGISYEQYF; DNA: TGCAGCGTTGCTGGCGGGGGAATCTCCTACGAGCAGTACTTC
size: -; V: TRBV28; D: TRBD2; J: TRBJ2-1; CDR3: CASSSLLAGDLEQFF; DNA: TGTGCCAGCAGTTCCTTACTAGCGGGGGACCTTGAGCAGTTCTTC
size: -; V: TRBV7-9; D: TRBD1; J: TRBJ2-7; CDR3: CASSKQGLVSEQYF; DNA: TGTGCCAGCAGTAAACAGGGGTTGGTGTCCGAGCAGTACTTC
size: once; V: TRBV14; D: -; J: TRBJ1-2; CDR3: CASSPAGMGALHGYTF; DNA: TGTGCCAGCAGCCCAGCCGGGATGGGGGCCCTACATGGCTACACCTTC
size: -; V: TRBV10-3; D: -; J: TRBJ2-2; CDR3: CAINAGLKDTGELFF; DNA: TGTGCCATCAATGCAGGGTTAAAGGACACCGGGGAGCTGTTTTTT
size: once; V: TRBV4-3; D: -; J: TRBJ2-1; CDR3: CASSQEPQGRSNEQFF; DNA: TGCGCCAGCAGCCAAGAACCCCAGGGTAGGAGCAATGAGCAGTTCTTC
size: -; V: TRBV4-2; D: -; J: TRBJ1-5; CDR3: CASSQDSGDNQPQHF; DNA: TGTGCCAGCAGCCAAGATAGCGGGGACAATCAGCCCCAGCATTTT